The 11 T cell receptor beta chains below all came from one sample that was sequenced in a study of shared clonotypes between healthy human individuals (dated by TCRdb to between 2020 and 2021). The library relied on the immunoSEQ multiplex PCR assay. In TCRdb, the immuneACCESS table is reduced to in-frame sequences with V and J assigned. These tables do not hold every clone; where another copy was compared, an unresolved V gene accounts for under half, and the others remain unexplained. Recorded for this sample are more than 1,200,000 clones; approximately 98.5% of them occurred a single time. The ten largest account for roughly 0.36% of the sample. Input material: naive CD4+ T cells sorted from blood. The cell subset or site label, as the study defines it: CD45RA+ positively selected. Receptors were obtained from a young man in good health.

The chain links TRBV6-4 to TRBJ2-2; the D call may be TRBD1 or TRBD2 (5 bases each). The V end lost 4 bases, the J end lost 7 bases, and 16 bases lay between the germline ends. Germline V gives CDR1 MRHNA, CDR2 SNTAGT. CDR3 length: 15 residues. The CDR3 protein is CASSAEGPSVGELFF. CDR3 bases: TGTGCCAGCAGTGCAGAGGGGCCGTCGGTCGGGGAGCTGTTTTTT.

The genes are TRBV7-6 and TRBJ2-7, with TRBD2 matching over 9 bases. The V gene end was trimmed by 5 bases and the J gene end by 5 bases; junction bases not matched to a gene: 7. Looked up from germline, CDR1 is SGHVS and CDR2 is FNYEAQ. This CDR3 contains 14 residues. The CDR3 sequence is CASSQREEVHEQYF. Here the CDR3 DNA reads TGTGCCAGCAGCCAGCGGGAGGAGGTCCACGAGCAGTACTTC.

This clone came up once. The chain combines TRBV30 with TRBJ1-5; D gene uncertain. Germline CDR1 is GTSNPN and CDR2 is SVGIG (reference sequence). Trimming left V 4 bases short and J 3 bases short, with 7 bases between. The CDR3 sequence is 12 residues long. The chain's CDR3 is CAWNTDNQPQHF. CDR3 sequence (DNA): TGTGCCTGGAACACAGACAATCAGCCCCAGCATTTT. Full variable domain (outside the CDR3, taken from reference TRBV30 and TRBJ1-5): SQTIHQWPATLVQPVGSPLSLECTVEGTSNPNLYWYRQAAGRGLQLLFYSVGIGQISSEVPQNLSASRPQDRQFILSSKKLLLSDSGFYLCAWNTDNQPQHFGDGTRLSIL.

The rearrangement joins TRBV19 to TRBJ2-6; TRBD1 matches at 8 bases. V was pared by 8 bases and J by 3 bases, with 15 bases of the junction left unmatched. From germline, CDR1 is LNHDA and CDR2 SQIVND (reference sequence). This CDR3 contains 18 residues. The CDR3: CASRRTGQSYGGANVLTF. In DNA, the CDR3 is TGTGCCAGTCGTCGGACAGGGCAATCATACGGTGGGGCCAACGTCCTGACTTTC.

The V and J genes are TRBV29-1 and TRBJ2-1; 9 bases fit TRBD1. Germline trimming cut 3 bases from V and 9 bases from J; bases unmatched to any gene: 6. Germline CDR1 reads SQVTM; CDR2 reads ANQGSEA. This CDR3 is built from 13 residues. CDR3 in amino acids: CSVEVTGGGEQFF. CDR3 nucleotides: TGCAGCGTTGAGGTGACAGGGGGGGGTGAGCAGTTCTTC.

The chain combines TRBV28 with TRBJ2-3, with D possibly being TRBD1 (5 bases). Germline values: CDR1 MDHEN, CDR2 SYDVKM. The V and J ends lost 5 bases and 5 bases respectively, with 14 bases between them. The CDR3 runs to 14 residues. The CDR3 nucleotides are TGTGCCAGCAGTCTATCCTGGGGCAGAGATACGCAGTATTTT. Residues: CASSLSWGRDTQYF.

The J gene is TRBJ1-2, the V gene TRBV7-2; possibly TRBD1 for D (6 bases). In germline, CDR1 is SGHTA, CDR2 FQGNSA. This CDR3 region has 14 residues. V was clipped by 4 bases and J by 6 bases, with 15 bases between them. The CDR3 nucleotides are TGTGCCAGCAGCTCAGACAGGACAGCCAATGGCTACACCTTC. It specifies CASSSDRTANGYTF.

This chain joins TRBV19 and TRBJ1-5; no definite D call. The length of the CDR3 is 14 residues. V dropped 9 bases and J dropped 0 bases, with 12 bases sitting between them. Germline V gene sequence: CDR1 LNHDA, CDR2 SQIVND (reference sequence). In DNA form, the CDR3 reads TGTGCCAGCTCGGACCAGTATAGCAATCAGCCCCAGCATTTT. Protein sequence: CASSDQYSNQPQHF.

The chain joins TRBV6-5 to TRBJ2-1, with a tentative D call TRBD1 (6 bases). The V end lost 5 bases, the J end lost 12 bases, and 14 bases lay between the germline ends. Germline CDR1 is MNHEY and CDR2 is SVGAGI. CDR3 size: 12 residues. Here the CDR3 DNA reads TGTGCCAGCAGTCCGACAGGCTTTTCGCAGTTCTTC. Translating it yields CASSPTGFSQFF.

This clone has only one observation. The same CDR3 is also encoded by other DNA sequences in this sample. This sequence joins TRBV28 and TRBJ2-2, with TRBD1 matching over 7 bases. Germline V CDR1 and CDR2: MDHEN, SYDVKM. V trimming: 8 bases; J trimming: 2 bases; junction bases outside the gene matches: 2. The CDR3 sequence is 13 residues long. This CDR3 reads CASRDRNTGELFF. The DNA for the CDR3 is TGTGCCAGCCGGGACAGAAACACCGGGGAGCTGTTTTTT. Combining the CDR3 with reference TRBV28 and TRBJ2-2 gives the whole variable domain DVKVTQSSRYLVKRTGEKVFLECVQDMDHENMFWYRQDPGLGLRLIYFSYDVKMKEKGDIPEGYSVSREKKERFSLILESASTNQTSMYLCASRDRNTGELFFGEGSRLTVL.

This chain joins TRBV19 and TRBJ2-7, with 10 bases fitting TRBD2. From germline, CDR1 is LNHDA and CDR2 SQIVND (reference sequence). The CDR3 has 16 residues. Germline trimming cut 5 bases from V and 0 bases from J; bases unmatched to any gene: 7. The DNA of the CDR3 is TGTGCCAGTAGTGCCATACCTAGCGGGAGCTCCTACGAGCAGTACTTC. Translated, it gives CASSAIPSGSSYEQYF.